The 4 T cell receptor beta chains below all came from one sample that was sequenced in a study of cytomegalovirus exposure and HLA in healthy donors. The PCR ran on 60 Vbeta and 13 Jbeta primers. The data were produced by immunoSEQ multiplex PCR, yet TCRdb's version contains in-frame clones alone and is incomplete. The data show about 89,000 clones, with 74% seen just once and around 2% held by the top ten. Sequenced sample: PBMCs. The receptors shown here come from a male donor in good health and CMV-seronegative.

The V call is TRBV7-7, the J call TRBJ2-7, with 15 bases matching TRBD2. The CDR3 totals 14 residues. After removal of 4 bases from V and 6 bases from J, the junction contained 1 base not matched to a gene. The germline V gene encodes CDR1 SSHAT and CDR2 FNYEAQ (reference sequence). DNA for the CDR3: TGTGCCAGCAGCTCGGGACTAGCGGGAGGCGAGCAGTACTTC. Its protein is CASSSGLAGGEQYF.

V usage is TRBV7-3 and J usage is TRBJ2-3; tentatively, D is TRBD2 (5 bases). The CDR3 is 15 residues long. Germline CDR1 is SGHTA and CDR2 is FQGTGA. The V end was cut by 5 bases, the J end by 0 bases, with 12 bases between. The CDR3 nucleotides are TGTGCCAGCAGCGAACCTGGCGGGAGCACAGATACGCAGTATTTT. Protein product: CASSEPGGSTDTQYF.

This clone has more than one count but fewer than ten. This sequence joins TRBV6-5 and TRBJ2-7, with D unclear. The CDR3 covers 14 residues. CDR1 and CDR2 (germline): MNHEY, SVGAGI. The V gene lost 0 bases and the J gene lost 2 bases, with 8 bases spanning the gap. The CDR3 DNA reads TGTGCCAGCAGTTACTCTTCAGGAACCTACGAGCAGTACTTC. It yields the protein CASSYSSGTYEQYF.

V gene TRBV29-1 combines with J gene TRBJ2-3; 13 positions agree with TRBD2. The CDR3 has 14 amino acids. Trimming at V came to 8 bases and at J to 6 bases, leaving 8 bases not matched to a gene. Germline V gives CDR1 SQVTM, CDR2 ANQGSEA. CDR3 sequence reads: CSTSGTSGTDTQYF. CDR3 DNA sequence: TGCAGCACTTCCGGGACTAGCGGGACCGATACGCAGTATTTT.